This TCR beta chain is from a study of spatial heterogeneity in lung cancer (dated by TCRdb to about 2019). At the level of the whole study: Samples were obtained from 70 to 85 patients with early-stage, untreated non-small cell lung cancer from the lung TRACERx cohort. Follow-up PBMC samples were sequenced whenever the samples were available, and the median time to follow-up was approximately 24 months after resection. Beta-chain transcripts were consistently detected in greater numbers than alpha-chain transcripts, which likely reflects a higher abundance of beta-chain transcripts. In the raw uncorrected reads, each unique combination of TCR and UMI appeared on average more than ten times. In non-small cell lung cancer, the study made a quantitative comparison of TCR alpha and beta repertoires among multiple tumor regions, matched nontumor lung and blood. The study linked features of the TCR repertoire to counts of nonsynonymous mutations, which were determined by whole-exome sequencing of tumor tissue. Both alpha and beta chains were TCR-sequenced in approximately 220 tumor regions, approximately 68 matched nontumor lung samples and over 55 PBMC samples obtained at surgery.

The time point label, read with the paper, signifies: blood at routine non-recurrence follow-up after resection. For TCR sequencing, whole RNA was extracted from tumor and nontumor lung tissue, or from cryopreserved PBMC samples, and no cell sorting was done. Only patients with enough RNA available from two or more tumor regions were chosen for TCR sequencing. Overall study outcomes, separate from this receptor: Ubiquitous expanded tumor TCRs were found in blood more often at tumor resection than at routine follow-up. Only 14 patients were included in comparisons of baseline and follow-up blood repertoires. Additional single-cell paired TCR alpha and beta sequencing was considered necessary to confirm, at a functional level, the hypothesis that regional TCRs recognize regional mutations.

Libraries were built with 5' RACE. The sample was run on a NextSeq 500. To allow correction of PCR and sequencing errors, the TCR library protocol tagged every TCR cDNA molecule with a unique molecular identifier. As for the authors' bioinformatics: TCR identification, UMI-based error correction and CDR3 extraction were all carried out with Decombinator tools. TCRs above a frequency of 2 per 1,000, corresponding to the top 1% of the tumor frequency distribution, were defined as expanded. Each repertoire was subsampled 100 times to 5,000 TCRs, after which Renyi diversity was computed with the R vegan package. CDR3 similarity networks were constructed using string-kernel similarity of amino acid triplets, with links drawn between CDR3s whose pairwise similarity was above 0.82. TCRdb reprocessing: public reads trimmed at Q25 with fastp, clones called with MiXCR, in-frame beta chains kept. Here each entry gathers all rows of one CDR3 protein and keeps the most common genes and DNA. It is TCRdb's table, rather than the study itself, that gives the V and J calls and clone size. The sample table lists around 30,000 distinct CDR3 sequences, under 7% of them with a count of one. The ten top clones hold roughly a fifth of the sample.

This clonotype was seen a handful of times. Which antigen it targets is not known. Per-nucleotide qualities are absent, and no much larger clonotype sits a single base away. CDR1 and CDR2, per the germline V gene, are SQVTM and ANQGSEA. CDR3 length: 14 amino acids, cysteine to phenylalanine. Just CDR3 DNA is preserved here, 42 bases in frame from base 1. Trimming costs V 5 bases and J 1 base, and their ends lie 14 bases apart. The rearrangement combines TRBV29-1 with TRBJ1-1; the D gene remains uncertain. The clonotype originates from a male donor with early-stage non-small cell lung cancer. The sequenced sample was PBMCs, obtained at follow-up. The CDR3 protein is CSVFGVPANTEAFF. The sequenced DNA: TGCAGCGTTTTCGGGGTCCCGGCGAACACTGAAGCTTTCTTT.